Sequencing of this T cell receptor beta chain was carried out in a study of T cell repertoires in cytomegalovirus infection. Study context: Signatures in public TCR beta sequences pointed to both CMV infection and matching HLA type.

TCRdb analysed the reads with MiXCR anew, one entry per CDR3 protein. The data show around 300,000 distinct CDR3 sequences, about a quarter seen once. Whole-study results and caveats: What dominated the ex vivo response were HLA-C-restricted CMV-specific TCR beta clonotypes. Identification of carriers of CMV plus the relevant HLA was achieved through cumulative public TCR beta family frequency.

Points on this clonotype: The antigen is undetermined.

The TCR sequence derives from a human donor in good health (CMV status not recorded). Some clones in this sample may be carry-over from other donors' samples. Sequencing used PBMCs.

CDR3 amino acids: CSVNRAGESYNEQFF. CDR3 DNA sequence: TGCAGCGTTAACCGGGCGGGAGAAAGTTACAATGAGCAGTTCTTC. The rearrangement uses TRBV29-1 and TRBJ2-1, with 7 bases identical to TRBD2. CDR3 size: 15 residues. Germline assignment: CDR1 SQVTM and CDR2 ANQGSEA. V dropped 5 bases and J dropped 4; count of bases not matched to a gene: 11.